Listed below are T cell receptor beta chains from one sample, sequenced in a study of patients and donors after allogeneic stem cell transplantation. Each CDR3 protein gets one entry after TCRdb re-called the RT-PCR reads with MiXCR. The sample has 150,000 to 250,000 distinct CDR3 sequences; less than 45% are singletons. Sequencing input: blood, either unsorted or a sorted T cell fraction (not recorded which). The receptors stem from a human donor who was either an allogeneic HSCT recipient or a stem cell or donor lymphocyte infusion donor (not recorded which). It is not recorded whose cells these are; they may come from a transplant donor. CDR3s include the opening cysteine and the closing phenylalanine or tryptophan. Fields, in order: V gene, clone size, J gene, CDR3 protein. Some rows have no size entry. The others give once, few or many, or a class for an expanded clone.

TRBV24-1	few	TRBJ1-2	CATSDNSGDGYTF
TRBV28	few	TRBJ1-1	CAGRGQGNTEAFF
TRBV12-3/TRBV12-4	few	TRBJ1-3	CASSHRQAGNTIYF
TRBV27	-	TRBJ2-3	CASSPMDATDTQYF
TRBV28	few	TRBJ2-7	CASSPDYEQYF
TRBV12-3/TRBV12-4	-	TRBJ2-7	CASSLGVVEQYF
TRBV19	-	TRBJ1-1	CASTTTGYNTEAFF
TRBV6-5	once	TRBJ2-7	CASSYTSGGTYEQYF
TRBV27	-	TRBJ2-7	CASGPEPGQSSYEQYF
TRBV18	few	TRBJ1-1	CASSPLDSMNTEAFF
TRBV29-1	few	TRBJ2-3	CSVLTGGSTDTQYF
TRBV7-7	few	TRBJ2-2	CASSTTPTGELFF
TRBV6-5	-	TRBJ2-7	CASSYGGPTLFQYF
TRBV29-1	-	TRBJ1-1	CRPGVNTEAFF
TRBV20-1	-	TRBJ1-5	CSARDLGRSVTF
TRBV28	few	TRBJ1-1	CASVVEWGNTEAFF
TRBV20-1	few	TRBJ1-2	CSATGTGTSYTF
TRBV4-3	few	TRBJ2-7	CASSQEVGQHYEQYF
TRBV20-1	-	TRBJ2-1	CSARDLRESYNEQFF
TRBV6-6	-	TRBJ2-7	CASTPEGYEQYF
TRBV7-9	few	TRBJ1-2	CASDNYGYTF
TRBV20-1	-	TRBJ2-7	CSAREVAGGDYEQYF
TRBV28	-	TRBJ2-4	CASSFTQTNQGNIQYF
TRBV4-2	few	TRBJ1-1	CASSQESGLLNTEAFF
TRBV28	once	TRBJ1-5	CASSSRTLSNQPQHF
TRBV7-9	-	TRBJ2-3	CASISVPQGVTDTQYF
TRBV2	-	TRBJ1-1	CASNTVNTEAFF
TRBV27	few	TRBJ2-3	CASSFGADTQYF
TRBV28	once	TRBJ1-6	CASSSRQGYNSPLHF
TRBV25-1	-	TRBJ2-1	CASSRQKTYNEQFF
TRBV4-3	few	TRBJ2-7	CASSLTPGGLGRYVYEQYF
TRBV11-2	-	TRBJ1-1	CASSLAGQGTTEAFF
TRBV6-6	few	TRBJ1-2	CASSYPARTGLETNYGYTF
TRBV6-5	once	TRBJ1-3	CASSPRTINSGNTIYF
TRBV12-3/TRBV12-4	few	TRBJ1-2	CASSLAIFEEGNYGYTF
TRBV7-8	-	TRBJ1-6	CASSLLGPKSSYNSPLHF
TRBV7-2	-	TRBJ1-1	CASSLKTATTEAFF
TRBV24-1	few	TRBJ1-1	CATSRGDTEAFF
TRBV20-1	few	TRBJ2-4	CSARPAGAKNIQYF